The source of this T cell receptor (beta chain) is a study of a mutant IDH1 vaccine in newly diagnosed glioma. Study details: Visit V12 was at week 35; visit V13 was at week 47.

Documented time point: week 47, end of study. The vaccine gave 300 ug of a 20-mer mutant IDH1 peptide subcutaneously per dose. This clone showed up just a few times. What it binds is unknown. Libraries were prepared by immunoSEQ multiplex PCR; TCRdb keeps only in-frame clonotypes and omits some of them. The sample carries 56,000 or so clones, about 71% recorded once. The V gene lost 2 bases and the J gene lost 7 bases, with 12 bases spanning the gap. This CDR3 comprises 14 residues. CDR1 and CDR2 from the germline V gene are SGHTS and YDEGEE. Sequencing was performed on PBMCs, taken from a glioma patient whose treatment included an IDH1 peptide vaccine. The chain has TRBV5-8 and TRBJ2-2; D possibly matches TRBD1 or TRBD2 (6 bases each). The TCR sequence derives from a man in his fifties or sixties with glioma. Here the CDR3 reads CASSFRGPGGELFF. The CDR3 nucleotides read TGTGCCAGCAGCTTCCGGGGGCCGGGCGGGGAGCTGTTTTTT.